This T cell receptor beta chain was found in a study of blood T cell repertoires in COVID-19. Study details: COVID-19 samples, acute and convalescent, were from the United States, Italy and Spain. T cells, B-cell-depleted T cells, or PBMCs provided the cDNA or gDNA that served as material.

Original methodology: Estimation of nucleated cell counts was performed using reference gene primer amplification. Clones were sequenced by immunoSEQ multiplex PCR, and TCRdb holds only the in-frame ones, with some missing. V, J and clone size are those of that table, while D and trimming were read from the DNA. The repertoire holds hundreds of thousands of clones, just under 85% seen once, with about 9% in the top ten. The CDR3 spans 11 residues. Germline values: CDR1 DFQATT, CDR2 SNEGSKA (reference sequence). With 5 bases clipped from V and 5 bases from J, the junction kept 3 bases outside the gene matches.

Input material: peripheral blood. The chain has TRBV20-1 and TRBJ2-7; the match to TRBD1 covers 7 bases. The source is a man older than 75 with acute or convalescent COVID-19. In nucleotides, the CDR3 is TGCAGTGCTGGGACAGTTGACGAGCAGTACTTC. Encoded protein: CSAGTVDEQYF.